This paragraph reports one T cell receptor (beta chain). Its specific antigen is unknown. Base qualities are not recorded, but no much larger clone differs from it by a single base. The source of the sample is a study of T cells in Graves' hyperthyroidism and ophthalmopathy (dated by TCRdb to about 2019). Describing the broader study: Peripheral blood was collected at initial diagnosis, before any treatment. Whether ophthalmopathy could be predicted prospectively was tested in an independent validation cohort made up of under 20 hyperthyroidism patients plus 17 patients who later progressed to ophthalmopathy. In about 6 Graves' hyperthyroidism patients, the study also compared T-cell repertoires from thyroid tissue with T-cell repertoires from blood. The approximately 95 discovery patients were divided at random into training and test sets in a 7:3 ratio. A discovery cohort of about a hundred patients, 43 with Graves' ophthalmopathy and over 55 with stable Graves' hyperthyroidism, was used to find distinguishing TCR V-J signatures. According to the paper, TCR Vbeta CDR3 sequencing was carried out on roughly 130 peripheral blood samples, which came from under 50 ophthalmopathy, under 85 hyperthyroidism and about 17 progressor patients. Once sampling was done, hyperthyroidism patients were given methimazole at a starting dose of 30 mg daily, whereas ophthalmopathy patients were given high-dose intravenous methylprednisolone.

The TCR beta CDR3 regions were amplified from the RNA transcripts. For the first round of RT-PCR on the TCR CDR3, the HTBI primer set was used together with the Qiagen OneStep RT-PCR kit. Libraries were constructed in a second round of multiplex PCR, after which size selection and purification were performed. Sequencing of the libraries was done on an Illumina HiSeq2000 using paired-end 100 bp reads. Processing in the source paper ran as follows. SOAPnuke was used to process the raw data, with reads discarded if the reads contained adapters or uncalled bases, had a mean Phred below 15, or lacked an exact constant-primer or identifier match. High-quality paired reads were merged using COPE v1.2.5, and each unique nucleotide sequence was defined as a clonotype. MiTCR v1.1 was used to align clonotypes to the IMGT TRBV, TRBD and TRBJ reference segments. The analysis included only V-J combinations with a frequency above 0.0001, which together covered 99% to 99.2% of the repertoires. A TCS score was defined as the ratio between F50 (clonal expansion) and ExV (chaos), using BLOSUM62-based TCRdist between CDR3 peptides within each V-J. Welch's t-statistics and random forest reduced around 520 V-J features to 10 to 15, which were used in a naive Bayes classifier (R e1071). Using fastp trimming at Q25 and MiXCR clonotype assembly, TCRdb reanalyzed the public sequencing data and kept in-frame beta chains. One record per CDR3 amino acid sequence lists the most common genes and DNA. The V and J calls follow TCRdb's processing rather than the paper's. The sample contains fewer than 750,000 distinct CDR3 sequences, approximately 15% of them found a single time. The leading ten clones occupy 12% of the sample.

Moderately to severely active disease, a Clinical Activity Score of at least 3, a NOSPECS grade of at least 4, and a duration under 3 months were present in ophthalmopathy patients. Exclusion was applied to patients with uncontrolled infections, other autoimmune diseases, pregnancy or lactation. Diagnoses were established on the basis of clinical symptoms, serum thyroxine and TRAb, thyroid ultrasound, and orbital computed tomography. PBMCs were isolated from 10 ml of fresh peripheral blood by Ficoll-Paque density gradient centrifugation. Trizol reagent was used to extract total RNA, and RNA quality was then checked on an Agilent 2100 Bioanalyzer. Compared with germline, V lacks 4 bases and J lacks 6 bases; bases without a gene match: 11. The germline V gene sets CDR1 to MNHEY and CDR2 to SVGEGT. The CDR3 sequence holds 17 residues, the cysteine and phenylalanine included. Only the CDR3 DNA stays, 51 bases, in frame from base 1.

The investigation overall reported the following: Blood samples also contained most of the expanded thyroid clonotypes (frequency above 0.001), which suggests that blood repertoires may reflect thyroid immune responses. Sample size was not statistically predetermined, and blinding of investigators to group allocation was not performed. In cross-validation, a model built on a 13 V-J signature told ophthalmopathy apart from stable hyperthyroidism with just under 90% sensitivity and approximately 81% specificity, and in testing the same model reached 80%/75%. During validation, the model predicted progression to ophthalmopathy a median of roughly six months ahead of onset, with roughly 65% sensitivity and around 73% specificity.

This clonotype originated in a woman aged 45-65 years with Graves' ophthalmopathy. The V and J genes are TRBV6-2 or TRBV6-3 and TRBJ2-3; the central 12 bases match TRBD2. Sequenced: blood. DNA sequence: TGTGCCAGCAGTTTTCGACTAGCGGGAGAATCCCCCGATACGCAGTATTTT. Translation gives CASSFRLAGESPDTQYF.